The clone carrying this T cell receptor beta chain was recorded at least ten times. TCRdb processed the RT-PCR reads anew with MiXCR; each CDR3 protein has one entry. The data contain more than 600,000 distinct CDR3 sequences, 13% to 15% of them singletons. Trimming left V 7 bases short and J 5 bases short, with 20 bases between. CDR1 and CDR2 (germline): MNHEY, SVGAGI. The CDR3 runs to 15 residues. The genes are TRBV6-5 and TRBJ2-5; perhaps TRBD1 as D (6 bases). The sample taken for sequencing was memory CD4+ T cells from blood. The TCR was taken from a female donor in good health, serving as a healthy control. CDR3 coding DNA: TGTGCCAGCACCCGACAGGCCCGAAAAACTGAGACCCAGTACTTC. Translation gives CASTRQARKTETQYF.